Presented here are 22 T cell receptor beta chains from one specimen sequenced in a study of human T cells and chemical hapten exposure. The time point is: pre-sensitization, week 0. The treatment was: therapeutic diphenylcyclopropenone sensitization with weekly scalp DPC. TCRdb reprocessed the RACE reads with MiXCR, giving one entry per CDR3 protein. The sample contains around 180,000 distinct CDR3 sequences, 25% to 35% of which appear only once. The sample was whole blood, taken in connection with sensitization to the hapten diphenylcyclopropenone (DPC). Source of these receptors: a woman in her thirties with alopecia areata. Some clones in this sample may be carry-over from other donors' samples.

This clonotype was recorded many times. This chain uses TRBV6-6 with TRBJ1-1; TRBD1 is a possible D gene (6 bases). The CDR3 spans 13 residues. The ends were cut back, 2 bases at V and 5 bases at J, with 9 bases in the middle. Germline V CDR1 and CDR2: MNHNY, SVGAGI (reference sequence). Here the CDR3 reads CASSYGQQTEAFF. CDR3 nucleotide sequence: TGTGCCAGCAGTTACGGACAGCAAACTGAAGCTTTCTTT.

This clonotype appeared a few times. The V and J genes are TRBV11-2 and TRBJ2-2; either TRBD1 or TRBD2 may supply D (6 bases each). The V and J ends lost 1 base and 8 bases respectively, with 17 bases between them. Germline assignment: CDR1 SGHAT and CDR2 FQNNGV. There are 16 residues in the CDR3. The CDR3 DNA follows: TGTGCCAGCAGCTTAGTAGTCCGGGGGCCTGAGGGGGAGCTGTTTTTT. It specifies CASSLVVRGPEGELFF.

This rearrangement joins TRBV30 to TRBJ2-6, with 10 bases matching TRBD1. The CDR3 is 18 residues long. V gave up 3 bases and J gave up 0 bases; unmatched junction bases: 8. Germline CDR1 is GTSNPN and CDR2 is SVGIG (reference sequence). The DNA for the CDR3 is TGTGCCTGGAGGGGACAGGGGAACCTTGACTCTGGGGCCAACGTCCTGACTTTC. Its protein is CAWRGQGNLDSGANVLTF.

This clonotype was found a few times. The chain is built from TRBV28 and TRBJ2-7; D is unclear. Germline V CDR1 and CDR2: MDHEN, SYDVKM. The V and J ends lost 4 bases and 4 bases respectively, with 11 bases between them. This CDR3 has 13 amino acids. The CDR3 nucleotides are TGTGCCAGCAGTTCGCCCCAGGTTTACGAGCAGTACTTC. Its translation: CASSSPQVYEQYF.

The chain links TRBV7-2 to TRBJ2-7; D may be TRBD2 (5 bases). CDR3 length: 14 residues. Germline-derived CDR1 and CDR2 are SGHTA and FQGNSA. V dropped 2 bases and J dropped 0 bases, with 8 bases sitting between them. CDR3: CASSLTRDSYEQYF. The CDR3, as DNA: TGTGCCAGCAGCTTAACGAGGGACTCCTACGAGCAGTACTTC.

The chain carries TRBV29-1 and TRBJ1-1; D is ambiguous. The germline V gene has CDR1 SQVTM and CDR2 ANQGSEA. The CDR3 length is 11 residues. Trimming took 4 bases from V and 3 from J, leaving 6 bases between them. The CDR3 sequence is CSVATDTEAFF. DNA of the CDR3: TGCAGCGTTGCGACGGACACTGAAGCTTTCTTT.

This rearrangement joins TRBV4-1 to TRBJ2-7; no firm D call. Germline CDR1 and CDR2: MGHRA and YSYEKL. The CDR3 covers 14 residues. V dropped 4 bases and J dropped 6 bases, with 16 bases sitting between them. The DNA of the CDR3 is TGCGCCAGCAGCCCCCCATTGGGCTTTGGCGAGCAGTACTTC. It is translated as CASSPPLGFGEQYF.

The CDR3 bases are TGTGCCAGCTTCGTTAACACTGCGGAAGCTTTCTTT. Translating gives CASFVNTAEAFF. The rearrangement links TRBV28 to TRBJ1-1; unclear D gene. The CDR3 has 12 residues. Germline V gives CDR1 MDHEN, CDR2 SYDVKM. V was pared by 8 bases and J by 8 bases, with 15 bases between.

The sample holds many counts of this clonotype. The gene calls are TRBV2 and TRBJ1-1, with D possibly TRBD1 on 5 matching bases. The V and J ends lost 7 bases and 1 base respectively, with 10 bases between them. Germline V gene data show CDR1 as SNHLY and CDR2 as FYNNEI. CDR3 length: 13 amino acids. The CDR3, as DNA: TGTGCCAGCAAACGGGACTCGAACACTGAAGCTTTCTTT. This codes for CASKRDSNTEAFF.

The rearrangement links TRBV6-2 or TRBV6-3 to TRBJ2-1, with unresolved D. Germline V gene data show CDR1 as MNHEY and CDR2 as SVGEGT. The CDR3 consists of 11 residues. V gave up 2 bases and J gave up 8 bases, with 4 bases separating them. The CDR3, as DNA: TGTGCCAGCAGTTACCCCCATGAGCAGTTCTTC. Its translation is CASSYPHEQFF.

J is TRBJ2-5 and V is TRBV11-3; 15 bases fit TRBD2. Germline V gives CDR1 SGHNT, CDR2 YENEEA. Trimming removed 2 bases from V and 0 bases from J; junction bases left unmatched: 7. This CDR3 is built from 19 residues. CDR3 bases: TGTGCCAGCAGCTTAAAGTTTGGGACTAGCGGGGGGTACCAAGAGACCCAGTACTTC. It is translated as CASSLKFGTSGGYQETQYF.

The chain uses TRBV20-1 and TRBJ2-1, with D unclear. This CDR3 is 15 amino acids long. Trimming stripped 1 base from V and 2 bases from J, with 12 bases between. The V gene's germline CDR1 is DFQATT and CDR2 SNEGSKA (reference sequence). The CDR3 loop is CSARGPLWTYNEQFF. In nucleotides, the CDR3 is TGCAGTGCTAGAGGCCCATTGTGGACCTACAATGAGCAGTTCTTC.

In its sample, this clonotype was seen many times. The chain uses TRBV29-1 and TRBJ2-3, with D perhaps assigned TRBD1 or TRBD2 (5 bases each). The CDR3 length is 14 residues. V lost 7 bases and J lost 0, with 14 bases in between. Germline-derived CDR1 and CDR2 are SQVTM and ANQGSEA. DNA for the CDR3: TGCAGCGCACCGGGACCGCCAAGCACAGATACGCAGTATTTT. It codes for CSAPGPPSTDTQYF.

This clonotype was counted many times. The rearrangement links TRBV10-2 to TRBJ1-6; 8 nucleotides match TRBD1. There are 14 residues in the CDR3. CDR1 WSHSY and CDR2 SAAADI come from the germline V gene. With V trimmed by 5 bases and J by 9 bases, 6 bases remained unmatched. CDR3 residues: CASSRQGAGSPLHF. Here the CDR3 DNA reads TGCGCCAGCAGTAGGCAGGGGGCCGGTTCACCCCTCCACTTT.

The chain uses TRBV20-1 and TRBJ1-1, with a possible D match to TRBD1 (6 bases). Trimming pared 4 bases from V and 0 bases from J, leaving 18 bases between. This CDR3 comprises 16 residues. Germline assignment: CDR1 DFQATT and CDR2 SNEGSKA (reference sequence). The CDR3 loop is CSANRFTGTMNTEAFF. The CDR3 bases are TGCAGTGCTAACCGATTTACCGGGACAATGAACACTGAAGCTTTCTTT.

This clonotype was detected only a few times. The rearrangement uses TRBV5-1 and TRBJ2-1, with 7 bases fitting TRBD2. This CDR3 comprises 15 residues. Per germline, CDR1 SGHRS and CDR2 YFSETQ. V trimming: 1 base; J trimming: 2 bases; junction bases outside the gene matches: 3. CDR3 DNA sequence: TGCGCCAGCAGCTTGCCCCTAGCGGCCTACAATGAGCAGTTCTTC. The encoded protein is CASSLPLAAYNEQFF.

The chain combines TRBV20-1 with TRBJ1-1; D remains unclear. Trimming left V 0 bases short and J 10 bases short, with 12 bases between. Germline V gives CDR1 DFQATT, CDR2 SNEGSKA (reference sequence). The CDR3 consists of 12 residues. In DNA, the CDR3 is TGCAGTGCTAGAGATCGGGTCGGTGGAGCTTTCTTT. As protein: CSARDRVGGAFF.

The gene calls are TRBV2 and TRBJ2-2, with D hard to call. Trimming removed 1 base at V and 6 bases at J, with 6 bases between. CDR1 SNHLY and CDR2 FYNNEI come from the germline V gene. This CDR3 spans 13 amino acids. CDR3 protein: CASSEGLPGELFF. CDR3 nucleotides: TGTGCCAGCAGTGAAGGGTTGCCCGGGGAGCTGTTTTTT. The full variable domain, its missing parts supplied by reference TRBV2 and TRBJ2-2, is EPEVTQTPSHQVTQMGQEVILRCVPISNHLYFYWYRQILGQKVEFLVSFYNNEISEKSEIFDDQFSVERPDGSNFTLKIRSTKLEDSAMYFCASSEGLPGELFFGEGSRLTVL.

The gene calls are TRBV5-1 and TRBJ2-5; 9 bases map to TRBD2. The CDR3 loop spans 15 amino acids. V gave up 2 bases and J gave up 1 base; unmatched junction bases: 3. The germline V gene encodes CDR1 SGHRS and CDR2 YFSETQ. The CDR3 nucleotides are TGCGCCAGCAGCTTAACTAGCGGGCCCCAAGAGACCCAGTACTTC. Residues: CASSLTSGPQETQYF.

The CDR3, as DNA: TGTGCCAGCAGCCAAGATAAGAACACTGAAGCTTTCTTT. Translating it yields CASSQDKNTEAFF. The J gene is TRBJ1-1, the V gene TRBV4-2; D call uncertain. The CDR3 spans 13 residues. Per the germline V gene, CDR1 is LGHNA and CDR2 is YNFKEQ. The V and J ends lost 0 bases and 1 base respectively, with 3 bases between them.

This clonotype was observed a handful of times. The chain has TRBV7-2 and TRBJ1-1; 10 bases map to TRBD1. This CDR3 has 14 amino acids. Germline lookup yields CDR1 SGHTA and CDR2 FQGNSA. V shed 4 bases and J 8 bases; nucleotides not matched to a gene: 7. For the CDR3, the DNA is TGTGCCAGCAGCTCGCCGGGACAGGGGAAGGAAGCTTTCTTT. This codes for CASSSPGQGKEAFF. Full variable domain (missing parts from reference TRBV7-2 and TRBJ1-1): GAGVSQSPSNKVTEKGKDVELRCDPISGHTALYWYRQSLGQGLEFLIYFQGNSAPDKSGLPSDRFSAERTGGSVSTLTIQRTQQEDSAVYLCASSSPGQGKEAFFGQGTRLTVV.

CDR3 nucleotide sequence: TGCGCCAGCAGCCAAGGAAGGGACACCGCTTACAATGAGCAGTTCTTC. Its protein is CASSQGRDTAYNEQFF. The V call is TRBV4-3, the J call TRBJ2-1; the D gene is possibly TRBD1 (6 bases). Germline CDR1 reads LGHNA; CDR2 reads YSLEER. The V gene lost 1 base and the J gene lost 4 bases, with 14 bases spanning the gap. CDR3 length: 16 amino acids.